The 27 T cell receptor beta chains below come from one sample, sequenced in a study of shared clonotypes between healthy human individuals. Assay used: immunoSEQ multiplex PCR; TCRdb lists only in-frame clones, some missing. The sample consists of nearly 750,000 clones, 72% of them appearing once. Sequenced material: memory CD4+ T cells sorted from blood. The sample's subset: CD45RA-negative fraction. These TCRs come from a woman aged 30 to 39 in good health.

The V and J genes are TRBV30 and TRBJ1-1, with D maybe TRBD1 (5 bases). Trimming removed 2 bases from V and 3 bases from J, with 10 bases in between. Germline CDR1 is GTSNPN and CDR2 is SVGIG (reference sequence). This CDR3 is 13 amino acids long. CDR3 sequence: CAWSRTGHTEAFF. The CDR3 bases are TGTGCCTGGAGTAGGACGGGGCACACTGAAGCTTTCTTT.

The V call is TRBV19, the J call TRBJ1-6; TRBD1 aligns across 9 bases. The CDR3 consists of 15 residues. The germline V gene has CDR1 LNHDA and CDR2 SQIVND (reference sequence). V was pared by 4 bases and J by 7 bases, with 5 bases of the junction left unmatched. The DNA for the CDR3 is TGTGCCAGTAGTAGCACAGGGGGCAGGAATTCACCCCTCCACTTT. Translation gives CASSSTGGRNSPLHF. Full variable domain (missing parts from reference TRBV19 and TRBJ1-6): DGGITQSPKYLFRKEGQNVTLSCEQNLNHDAMYWYRQDPGQGLRLIYYSQIVNDFQKGDIAEGYSVSREKKESFPLTVTSAQKNPTAFYLCASSSTGGRNSPLHFGNGTRLTVT.

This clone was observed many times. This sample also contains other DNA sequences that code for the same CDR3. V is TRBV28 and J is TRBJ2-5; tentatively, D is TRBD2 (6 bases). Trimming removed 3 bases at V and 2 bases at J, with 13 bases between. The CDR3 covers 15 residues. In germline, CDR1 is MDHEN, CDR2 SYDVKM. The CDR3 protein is CASSLTGGGQETQYF. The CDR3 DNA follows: TGTGCCAGCAGTTTGACCGGTGGGGGGCAAGAGACCCAGTACTTC.

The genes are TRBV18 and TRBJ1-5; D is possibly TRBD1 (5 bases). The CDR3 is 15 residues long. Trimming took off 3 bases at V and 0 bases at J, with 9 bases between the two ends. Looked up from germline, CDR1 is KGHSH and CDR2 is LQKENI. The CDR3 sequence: CASSPRVYSNQPQHF. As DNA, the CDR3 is TGTGCCAGCTCACCCAGGGTTTATAGCAATCAGCCCCAGCATTTT.

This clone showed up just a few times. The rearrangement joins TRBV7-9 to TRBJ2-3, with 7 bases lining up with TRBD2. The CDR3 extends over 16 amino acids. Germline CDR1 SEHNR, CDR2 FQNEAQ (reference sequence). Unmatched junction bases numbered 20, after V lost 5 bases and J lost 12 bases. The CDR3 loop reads CASSPVGRTGTMRQYF. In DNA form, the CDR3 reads TGTGCCAGCAGCCCCGTGGGGAGAACCGGGACTATGCGACAGTATTTT.

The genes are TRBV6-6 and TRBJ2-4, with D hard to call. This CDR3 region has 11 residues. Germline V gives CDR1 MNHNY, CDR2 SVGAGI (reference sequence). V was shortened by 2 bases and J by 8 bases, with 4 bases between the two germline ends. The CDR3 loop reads CASSYGDIQYF. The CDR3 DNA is TGTGCCAGCAGTTACGGGGACATTCAGTACTTC.

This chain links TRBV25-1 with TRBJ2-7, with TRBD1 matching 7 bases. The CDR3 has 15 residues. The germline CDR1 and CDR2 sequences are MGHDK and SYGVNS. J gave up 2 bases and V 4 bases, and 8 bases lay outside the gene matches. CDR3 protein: CASSGVRGQTYEQYF. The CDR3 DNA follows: TGTGCCAGCAGTGGGGTTAGGGGGCAAACCTACGAGCAGTACTTC.

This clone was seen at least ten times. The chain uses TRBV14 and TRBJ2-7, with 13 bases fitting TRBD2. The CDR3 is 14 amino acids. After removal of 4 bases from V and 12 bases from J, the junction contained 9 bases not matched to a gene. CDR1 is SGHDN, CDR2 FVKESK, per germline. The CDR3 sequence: CASSPLAGGPRWYF. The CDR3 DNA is TGTGCCAGCAGCCCACTAGCGGGAGGGCCAAGGTGGTACTTC.

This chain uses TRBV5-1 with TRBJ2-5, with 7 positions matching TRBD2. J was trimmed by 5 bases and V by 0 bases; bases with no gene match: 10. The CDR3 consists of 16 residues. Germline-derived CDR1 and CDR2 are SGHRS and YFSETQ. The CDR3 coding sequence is TGCGCCAGCAGCTTGGCTCTTACTAGCGCGGGGGAGACCCAGTACTTC. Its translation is CASSLALTSAGETQYF.

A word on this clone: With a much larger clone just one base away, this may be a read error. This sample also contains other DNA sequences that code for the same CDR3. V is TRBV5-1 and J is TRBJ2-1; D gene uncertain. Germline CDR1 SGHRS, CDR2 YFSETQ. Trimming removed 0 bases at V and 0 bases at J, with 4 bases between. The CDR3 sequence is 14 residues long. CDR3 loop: CASSLVGSYNEQFF. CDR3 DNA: TGCGCCAGCAGCTTGGTGGGCTCCTACAATGAGCAGTTCTTC. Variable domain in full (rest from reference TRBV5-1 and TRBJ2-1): KAGVTQTPRYLIKTRGQQVTLSCSPISGHRSVSWYQQTPGQGLQFLFEYFSETQRNKGNFPGRFSGRQFSNSRSEMNVSTLELGDSALYLCASSLVGSYNEQFFGPGTRLTVL.

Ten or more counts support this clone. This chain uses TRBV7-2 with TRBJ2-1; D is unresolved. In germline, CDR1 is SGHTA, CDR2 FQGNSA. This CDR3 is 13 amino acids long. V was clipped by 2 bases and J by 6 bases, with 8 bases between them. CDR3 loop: CASSLSPPNEQFF. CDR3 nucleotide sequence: TGTGCCAGCAGCTTATCCCCCCCCAATGAGCAGTTCTTC.

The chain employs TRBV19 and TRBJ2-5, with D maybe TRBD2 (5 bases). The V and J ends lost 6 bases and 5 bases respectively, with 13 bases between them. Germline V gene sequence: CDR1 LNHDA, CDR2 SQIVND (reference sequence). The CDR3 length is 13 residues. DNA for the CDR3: TGTGCCAGTAGGAGTAGCGTGGGGGAGACCCAGTACTTC. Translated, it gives CASRSSVGETQYF.

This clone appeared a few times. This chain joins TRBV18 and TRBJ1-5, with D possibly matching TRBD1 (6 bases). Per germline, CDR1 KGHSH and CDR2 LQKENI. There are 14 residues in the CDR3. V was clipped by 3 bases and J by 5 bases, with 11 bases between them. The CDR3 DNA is TGTGCCAGCTCACCGCAGGGGTTCGATCAGCCCCAGCATTTT. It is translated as CASSPQGFDQPQHF. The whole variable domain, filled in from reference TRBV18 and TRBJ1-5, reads NAGVMQNPRHLVRRRGQEARLRCSPMKGHSHVYWYRQLPEEGLKFMVYLQKENIIDESGMPKERFSAEFPKEGPSILRIQQVVRGDSAAYFCASSPQGFDQPQHFGDGTRLSIL.

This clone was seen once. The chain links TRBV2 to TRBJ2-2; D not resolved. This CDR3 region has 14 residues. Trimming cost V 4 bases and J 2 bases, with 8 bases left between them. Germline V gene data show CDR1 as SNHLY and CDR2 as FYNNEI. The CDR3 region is CASSVEDNTGELFF. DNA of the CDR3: TGTGCCAGCAGTGTAGAGGATAACACCGGGGAGCTGTTTTTT. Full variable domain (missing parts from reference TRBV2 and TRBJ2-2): EPEVTQTPSHQVTQMGQEVILRCVPISNHLYFYWYRQILGQKVEFLVSFYNNEISEKSEIFDDQFSVERPDGSNFTLKIRSTKLEDSAMYFCASSVEDNTGELFFGEGSRLTVL.

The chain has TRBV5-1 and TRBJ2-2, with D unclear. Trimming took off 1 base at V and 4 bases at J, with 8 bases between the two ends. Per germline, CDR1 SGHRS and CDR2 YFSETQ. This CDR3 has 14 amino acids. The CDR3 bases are TGCGCCAGCAGCTTGACCCGGATCACCGGGGAGCTGTTTTTT. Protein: CASSLTRITGELFF. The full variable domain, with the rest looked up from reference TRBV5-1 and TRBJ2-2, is KAGVTQTPRYLIKTRGQQVTLSCSPISGHRSVSWYQQTPGQGLQFLFEYFSETQRNKGNFPGRFSGRQFSNSRSEMNVSTLELGDSALYLCASSLTRITGELFFGEGSRLTVL.

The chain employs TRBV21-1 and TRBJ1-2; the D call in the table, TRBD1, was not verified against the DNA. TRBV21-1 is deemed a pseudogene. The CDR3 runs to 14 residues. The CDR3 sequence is CASSKGLAVYGYTF. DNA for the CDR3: TGTGCCAGCAGCAAAGGTCTGGCAGTCTATGGCTACACCTTC.

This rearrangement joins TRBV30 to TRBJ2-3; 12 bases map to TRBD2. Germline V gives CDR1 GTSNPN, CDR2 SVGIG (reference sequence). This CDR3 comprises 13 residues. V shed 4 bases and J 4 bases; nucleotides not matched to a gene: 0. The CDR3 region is CAWTSGRADTQYF. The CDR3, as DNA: TGTGCCTGGACTAGCGGGAGGGCAGATACGCAGTATTTT. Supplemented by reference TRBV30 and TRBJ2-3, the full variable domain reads SQTIHQWPATLVQPVGSPLSLECTVEGTSNPNLYWYRQAAGRGLQLLFYSVGIGQISSEVPQNLSASRPQDRQFILSSKKLLLSDSGFYLCAWTSGRADTQYFGPGTRLTVL.

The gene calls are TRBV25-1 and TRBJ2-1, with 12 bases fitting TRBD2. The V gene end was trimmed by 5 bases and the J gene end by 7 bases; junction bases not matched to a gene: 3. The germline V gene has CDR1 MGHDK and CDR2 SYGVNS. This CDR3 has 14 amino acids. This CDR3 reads CASSLAGGTNEQFF. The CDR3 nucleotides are TGTGCCAGCAGTCTAGCGGGAGGGACGAATGAGCAGTTCTTC. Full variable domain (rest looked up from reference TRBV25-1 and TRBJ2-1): EADIYQTPRYLVIGTGKKITLECSQTMGHDKMYWYQQDPGMELHLIHYSYGVNSTEKGDLSSESTVSRIRTEHFPLTLESARPSHTSQYLCASSLAGGTNEQFFGPGTRLTVL.

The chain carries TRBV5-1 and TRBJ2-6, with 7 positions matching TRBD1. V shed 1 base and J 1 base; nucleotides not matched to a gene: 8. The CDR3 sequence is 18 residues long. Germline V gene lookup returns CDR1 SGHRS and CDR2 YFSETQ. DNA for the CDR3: TGCGCCAGCAGCTTGCGACAGGGCACTACATCTGGGGCCAACGTCCTGACTTTC. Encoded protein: CASSLRQGTTSGANVLTF.

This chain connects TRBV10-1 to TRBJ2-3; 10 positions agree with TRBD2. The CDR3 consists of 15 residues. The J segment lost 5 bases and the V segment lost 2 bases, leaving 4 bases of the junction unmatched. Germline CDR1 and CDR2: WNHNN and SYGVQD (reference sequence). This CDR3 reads CASSEVAGGVDTQYF. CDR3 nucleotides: TGCGCCAGCAGTGAGGTAGCGGGAGGTGTAGATACGCAGTATTTT.

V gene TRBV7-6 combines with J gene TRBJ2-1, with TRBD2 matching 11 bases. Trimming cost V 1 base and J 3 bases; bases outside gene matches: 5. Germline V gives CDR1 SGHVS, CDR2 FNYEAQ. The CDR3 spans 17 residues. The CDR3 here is CASSLGGLAEVYNEQFF. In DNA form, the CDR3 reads TGTGCCAGCAGCTTAGGGGGACTAGCGGAAGTCTACAATGAGCAGTTCTTC.

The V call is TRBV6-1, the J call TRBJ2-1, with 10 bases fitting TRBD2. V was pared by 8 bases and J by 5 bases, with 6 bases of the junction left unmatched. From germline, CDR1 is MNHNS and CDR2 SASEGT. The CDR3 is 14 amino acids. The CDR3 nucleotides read TGTGCCAGCCCGAGCGGGAGGGCTCACAATGAGCAGTTCTTC. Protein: CASPSGRAHNEQFF.

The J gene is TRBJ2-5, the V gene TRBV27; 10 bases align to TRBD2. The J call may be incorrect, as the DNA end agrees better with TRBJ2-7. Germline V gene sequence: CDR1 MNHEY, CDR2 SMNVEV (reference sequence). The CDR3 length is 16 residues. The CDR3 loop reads CASSLSVGLASYEQYF. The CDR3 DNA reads TGTGCCAGCAGTTTATCGGTGGGACTAGCGTCTTACGAGCAGTACTTC.

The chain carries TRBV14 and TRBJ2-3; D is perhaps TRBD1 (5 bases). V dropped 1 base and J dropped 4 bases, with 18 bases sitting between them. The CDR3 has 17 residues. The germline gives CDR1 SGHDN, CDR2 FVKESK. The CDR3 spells CASSQGRGSAIPDTQYF. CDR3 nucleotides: TGTGCCAGCAGCCAAGGAAGGGGCAGTGCAATTCCAGATACGCAGTATTTT.

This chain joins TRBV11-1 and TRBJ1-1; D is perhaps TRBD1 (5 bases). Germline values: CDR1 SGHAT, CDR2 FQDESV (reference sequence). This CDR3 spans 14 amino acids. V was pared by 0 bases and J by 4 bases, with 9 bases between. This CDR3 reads CASSLAGEGTEAFF. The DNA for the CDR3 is TGTGCCAGCAGCTTAGCAGGGGAAGGCACTGAAGCTTTCTTT.

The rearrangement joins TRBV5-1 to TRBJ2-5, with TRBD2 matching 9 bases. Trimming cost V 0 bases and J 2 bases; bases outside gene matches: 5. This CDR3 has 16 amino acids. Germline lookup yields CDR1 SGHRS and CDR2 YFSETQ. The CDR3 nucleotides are TGCGCCAGCAGCTTGGGAGGACTAGCGAGTCAAGAGACCCAGTACTTC. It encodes CASSLGGLASQETQYF.

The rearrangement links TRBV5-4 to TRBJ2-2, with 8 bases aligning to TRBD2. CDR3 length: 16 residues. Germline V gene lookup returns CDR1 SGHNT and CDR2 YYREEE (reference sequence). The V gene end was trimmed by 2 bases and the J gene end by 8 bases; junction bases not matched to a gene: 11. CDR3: CASSFGTSGFLGELFF. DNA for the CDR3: TGTGCCAGCAGCTTTGGTACTAGCGGATTCTTGGGGGAGCTGTTTTTT.